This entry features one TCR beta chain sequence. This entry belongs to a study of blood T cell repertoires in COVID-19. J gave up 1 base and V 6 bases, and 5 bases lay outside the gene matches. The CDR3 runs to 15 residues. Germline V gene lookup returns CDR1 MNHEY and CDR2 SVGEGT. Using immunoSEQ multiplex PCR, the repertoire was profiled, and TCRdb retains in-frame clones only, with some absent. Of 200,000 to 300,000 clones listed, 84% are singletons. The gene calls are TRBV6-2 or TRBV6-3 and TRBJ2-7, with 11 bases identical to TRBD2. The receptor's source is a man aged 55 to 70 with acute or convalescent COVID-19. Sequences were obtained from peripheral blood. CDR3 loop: CASSLTSGSSYEQYF. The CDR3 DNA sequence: TGTGCCAGCAGCCTCACTAGCGGGAGTTCCTACGAGCAGTACTTC.